This T cell receptor beta chain was captured in a study of cytomegalovirus exposure and HLA in healthy donors. This CDR3 is built from 13 residues. CDR1 LNHDA and CDR2 SQIVND come from the germline V gene (reference sequence). Trimming removed 5 bases at V and 3 bases at J, with 11 bases between. Profiled with immunoSEQ multiplex PCR; TCRdb holds only in-frame clones, not every one. The data hold 90,000 to 130,000 clones, with around nine tenths observed a single time. This clonotype was sampled from a woman in her 30s in good health and CMV-seropositive. This chain uses TRBV19 with TRBJ2-7, with D tentatively TRBD1 (6 bases). Sequenced: PBMCs. The DNA for the CDR3 is TGTGCCAGTAGTGCCGGACAGCACTACGAGCAGTACTTC. This translates into CASSAGQHYEQYF. The variable domain in full, completed from reference TRBV19 and TRBJ2-7, reads DGGITQSPKYLFRKEGQNVTLSCEQNLNHDAMYWYRQDPGQGLRLIYYSQIVNDFQKGDIAEGYSVSREKKESFPLTVTSAQKNPTAFYLCASSAGQHYEQYFGPGTRLTVT.